The following is a T cell receptor (beta chain) sequence with its context. The antigen remains unidentified. These data come from a study of T cell responses to AZD1222 COVID-19 vaccine. Study-level results: Sampled repertoires all dated from after the peak T cell response.

Using immunoSEQ multiplex PCR, the repertoire was profiled, and TCRdb retains in-frame clones only, with some absent. The sample includes some 99,000 clones, roughly 90% seen only once; the top ten take roughly a sixth. The receptor was isolated from an adult in good health. The sequencing here drew on peripheral blood, taken on day 0 of AZD1222 vaccination.

The CDR3 loop is CASSFPDNSPLHF. CDR3 DNA: TGTGCCAGCAGCTTCCCCGATAATTCACCCCTCCACTTT. The rearrangement joins TRBV5-4 to TRBJ1-6; D is unresolved. Germline assignment: CDR1 SGHNT and CDR2 YYREEE (reference sequence). The V and J ends lost 2 bases and 5 bases respectively, with 5 bases between them. This CDR3 comprises 13 residues.